This T cell receptor beta chain was captured by sequencing in a study of Tregs in tolerant kidney transplant recipients. The assay was immunoSEQ multiplex PCR, and TCRdb's table has in-frame clones only and misses some. Of under 300,000 clones listed, 80% to 85% are singletons. The V segment lost 4 bases and the J segment 0 bases; nucleotides outside the gene matches: 8. Germline assignment: CDR1 SGHTS and CDR2 YDEGEE. This CDR3 has 17 residues. The chain links TRBV5-8 to TRBJ1-2; 11 bases are a match to TRBD1. The specimen was CD4+ T cells from blood. The clonotype was recovered from a human donor in good health. The CDR3 loop is CASSPHGTGGANYGYTF. In nucleotides, the CDR3 is TGTGCCAGCAGCCCGCATGGGACAGGGGGTGCTAACTATGGCTACACCTTC.